The 10 T cell receptor beta chains reported below all come from one sample, sequenced in a study of control samples from healthy donors and cancer patients. Clones were sequenced by immunoSEQ multiplex PCR, and TCRdb holds only the in-frame ones, with some missing. The data show some 150,000 clones, with more than 90% seen just once and under 4% held by the top ten. The sequenced sample consisted of blood. The receptors here all came from a man aged 30 to 39 in good health.

The chain carries TRBV12-5 and TRBJ1-4; perhaps TRBD1 as D (5 bases). The CDR3 sequence is 14 residues long. Germline V lookup: CDR1 LGHNT, CDR2 FRNRAP. Trimming took off 7 bases at V and 7 bases at J, with 16 bases between the two ends. CDR3 region: CASATDTLGEKLFF. The CDR3, as DNA: TGTGCTAGTGCCACGGACACCTTGGGTGAAAAACTGTTTTTT.

V gene TRBV19 combines with J gene TRBJ2-6; 7 nucleotides line up with TRBD2. The trim removed 3 bases at V and 0 bases at J, leaving 2 bases unmatched. This CDR3 has 16 amino acids. Germline CDR1 is LNHDA and CDR2 is SQIVND (reference sequence). CDR3 nucleotide sequence: TGTGCCAGTAGTATGGGAGGGCACTCTGGGGCCAACGTCCTGACTTTC. Amino acids: CASSMGGHSGANVLTF.

The chain joins TRBV7-2 to TRBJ2-4, with D possibly matching TRBD2 (5 bases). The CDR3 has 15 residues. Per the germline V gene, CDR1 is SGHTA and CDR2 is FQGNSA. V shed 5 bases and J shed 0 bases, with 11 bases lying between them. Here the CDR3 DNA reads TGTGCCAGCAGCCCTCAGCGGCCAGCCAAAAACATTCAGTACTTC. Amino acid sequence: CASSPQRPAKNIQYF.

This sequence joins TRBV9 and TRBJ2-7; 10 bases are shared with TRBD2. Germline CDR1 reads SGDLS; CDR2 reads YYNGEE. The CDR3 extends over 17 amino acids. V shed 0 bases and J 4 bases; nucleotides not matched to a gene: 10. CDR3 bases: TGTGCCAGCAGCGTAGGTAGCGGGGGGCCGCTCTTATACGAGCAGTACTTC. This encodes CASSVGSGGPLLYEQYF.

The chain carries TRBV15 and TRBJ2-3, with TRBD2 matching 11 bases. Per germline, CDR1 LNHNV and CDR2 YYDKDF (reference sequence). V dropped 0 bases and J dropped 2; count of bases not matched to a gene: 4. The CDR3 spans 17 residues. The CDR3 sequence: CATSRDLAGGLTDTQYF. Written as DNA, the CDR3 is TGTGCCACCAGCAGAGACCTAGCGGGGGGACTCACAGATACGCAGTATTTT.

The chain combines TRBV5-4 with TRBJ1-1; D possibly corresponds to TRBD1 (6 bases). The germline V gene encodes CDR1 SGHNT and CDR2 YYREEE (reference sequence). Trimming pared 1 base from V and 5 bases from J, leaving 9 bases between. This CDR3 has 13 amino acids. CDR3 protein: CASSLRGETEAFF. CDR3 bases: TGTGCCAGCAGCTTGAGGGGGGAAACTGAAGCTTTCTTT. Full variable domain (rest looked up from reference TRBV5-4 and TRBJ1-1): ETGVTQSPTHLIKTRGQQVTLRCSSQSGHNTVSWYQQALGQGPQFIFQYYREEENGRGNFPPRFSGLQFPNYSSELNVNALELDDSALYLCASSLRGETEAFFGQGTRLTVV.

The chain recombines TRBV6-5 with TRBJ2-7; 7 bases are a match to TRBD2. Losses at the gene ends were 7 bases for V and 5 bases for J; bases not matched to a gene: 8. Germline-derived CDR1 and CDR2 are MNHEY and SVGAGI. This CDR3 has 13 amino acids. The CDR3 is CASTIGGWDEQYF. DNA of the CDR3: TGTGCCAGCACAATCGGGGGGTGGGACGAGCAGTACTTC.

The V and J genes are TRBV30 and TRBJ2-7, with D perhaps matching TRBD1 (6 bases). Trimming left V 5 bases short and J 4 bases short, with 15 bases between. The CDR3 loop spans 13 amino acids. Per germline, CDR1 GTSNPN and CDR2 SVGIG (reference sequence). The CDR3 nucleotides read TGTGCCTGGGACTCCGGGACAAATTACGAGCAGTACTTC. It codes for CAWDSGTNYEQYF. The full variable domain, in which reference TRBV30 and TRBJ2-7 provide the parts outside the CDR3, is SQTIHQWPATLVQPVGSPLSLECTVEGTSNPNLYWYRQAAGRGLQLLFYSVGIGQISSEVPQNLSASRPQDRQFILSSKKLLLSDSGFYLCAWDSGTNYEQYFGPGTRLTVT.

As DNA, the CDR3 is TGTGCCAGCAGTCTCACCGGGACGCAAGCCTACGAGCAGTACTTC. Residues: CASSLTGTQAYEQYF. The chain recombines TRBV6-5 with TRBJ2-7; the D call may be TRBD1 or TRBD2 (5 bases each). Per the germline V gene, CDR1 is MNHEY and CDR2 is SVGAGI. There are 15 residues in the CDR3. The V end lost 5 bases, the J end lost 2 bases, and 16 bases lay between the germline ends.

The chain uses TRBV10-3 and TRBJ2-5; D could derive from TRBD1 or TRBD2 (5 bases each). From germline, CDR1 is ENHRY and CDR2 SYGVKD. The CDR3 covers 16 residues. The V end was cut by 4 bases, the J end by 3 bases, with 18 bases between. CDR3 coding DNA: TGTGCCATCAGTGGACCTCGGGACGGTACTAAAGAGACCCAGTACTTC. Translation: CAISGPRDGTKETQYF.